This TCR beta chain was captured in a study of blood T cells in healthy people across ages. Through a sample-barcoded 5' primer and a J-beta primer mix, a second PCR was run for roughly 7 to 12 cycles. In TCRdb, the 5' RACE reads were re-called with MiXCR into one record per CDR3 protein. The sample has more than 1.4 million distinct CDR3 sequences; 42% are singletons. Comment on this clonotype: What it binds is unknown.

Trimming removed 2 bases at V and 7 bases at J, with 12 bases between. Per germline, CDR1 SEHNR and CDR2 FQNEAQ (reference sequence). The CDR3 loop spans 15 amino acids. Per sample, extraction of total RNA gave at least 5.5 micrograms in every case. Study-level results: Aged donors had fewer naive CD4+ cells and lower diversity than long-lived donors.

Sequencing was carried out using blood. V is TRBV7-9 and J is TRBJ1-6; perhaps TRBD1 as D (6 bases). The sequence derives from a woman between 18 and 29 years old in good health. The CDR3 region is CASSLSRGGNSPLHF. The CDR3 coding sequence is TGTGCCAGCAGCTTAAGTAGGGGGGGCAATTCACCCCTCCACTTT.